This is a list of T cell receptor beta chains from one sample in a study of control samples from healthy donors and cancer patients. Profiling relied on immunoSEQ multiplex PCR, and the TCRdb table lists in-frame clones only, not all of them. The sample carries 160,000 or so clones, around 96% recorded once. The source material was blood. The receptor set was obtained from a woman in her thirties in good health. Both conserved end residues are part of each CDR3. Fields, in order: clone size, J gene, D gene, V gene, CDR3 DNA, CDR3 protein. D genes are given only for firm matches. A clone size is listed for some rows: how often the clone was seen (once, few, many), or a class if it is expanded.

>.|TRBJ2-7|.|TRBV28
TGTGCCAGCACGGTGCGGACGGCCGCCTACGAGCAGTACTTC
CASTVRTAAYEQYF
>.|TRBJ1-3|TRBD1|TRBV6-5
TGTGCCAGCAGTCCGTGGACAGGGGAGGACACCATATATTTT
CASSPWTGEDTIYF
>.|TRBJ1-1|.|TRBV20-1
TGCAGTGCTAGTCGGGCGGCTAACACTGAAGCTTTCTTT
CSASRAANTEAFF
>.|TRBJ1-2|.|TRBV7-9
TGTGCCAGCAGCCCCCAGGCGGAGTGCGGCTACACCTTC
CASSPQAECGYTF
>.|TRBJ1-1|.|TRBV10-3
TGTGCCATCAGTGACTATCGACAGTCCTTAGCTTTCTTT
CAISDYRQSLAFF
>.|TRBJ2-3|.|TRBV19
TGTGCCAGTAGTATCCAACTAGCTGGGGGCACAGATACGCAGTATTTT
CASSIQLAGGTDTQYF
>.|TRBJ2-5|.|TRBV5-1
TGCGCCAGCAGCGAGGTCCCACTTGGAGGGGGCCAAGAGACCCAGTACTTC
CASSEVPLGGGQETQYF
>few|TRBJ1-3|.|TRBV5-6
TGTGCCAGCAGCTTAGGGTCCGGGGTCGGAAACACCATATATTTT
CASSLGSGVGNTIYF
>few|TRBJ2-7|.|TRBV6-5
TGTGCCAGCAGCTCCAATTGGGACACCTCCTACGAGCAGTACTTC
CASSSNWDTSYEQYF
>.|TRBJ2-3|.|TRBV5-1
TGCGCCAGCAGACGGGGGAGCACAGATACGCAGTATTTT
CASRRGSTDTQYF
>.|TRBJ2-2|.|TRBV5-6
TGTGCCAGCAGACCGGACCCGAACACCGGGGAGCTGTTTTTT
CASRPDPNTGELFF
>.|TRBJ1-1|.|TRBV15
TGTGCCACCAGCAGAGATAGGGCTAACACTGAAGCTTTCTTT
CATSRDRANTEAFF
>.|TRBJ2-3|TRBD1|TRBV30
TGTGCCGGACAGGTTCCAGATACGCAGTATTTT
CAGQVPDTQYF
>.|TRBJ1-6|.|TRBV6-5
TGTGCCAGCAGAGCAGACGGTGATAATAATTCACCCCTCCACTTT
CASRADGDNNSPLHF
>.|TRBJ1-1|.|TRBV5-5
TGTGCCAGCAGACTGACAGGCGCCGGATGGGCTTTCTTT
CASRLTGAGWAFF
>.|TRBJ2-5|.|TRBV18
TGTGCCAGCTCACCACTGGGAGAGACCCAGTACTTC
CASSPLGETQYF
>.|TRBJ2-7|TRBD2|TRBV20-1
TGCAGTGCTAGTGGGTCCACCCTTCTAAGGAGCGGGGGGGCTTACGAGCAGTACTTC
CSASGSTLLRSGGAYEQYF
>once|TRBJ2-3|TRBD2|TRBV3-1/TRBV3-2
TGTGCCAGCAGCTCGTGGATTTGGCGGGAGGGATCTAGCACAGATACGCAGTATTTT
CASSSWIWREGSSTDTQYF
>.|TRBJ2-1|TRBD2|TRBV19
TGTGCCAGTAGTTCCGAAGTCGCTAGCGGGCGGGATGAGCAGTTCTTC
CASSSEVASGRDEQFF
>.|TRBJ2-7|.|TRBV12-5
TGTGCTAGTGGCCGCCACTCCTACGAGCAGTACTTC
CASGRHSYEQYF
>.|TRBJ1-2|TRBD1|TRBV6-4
TGTGCCAGCAGACGGGACAGCTGGCATGGCTACACCTTC
CASRRDSWHGYTF
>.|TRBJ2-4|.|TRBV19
TGTGCCAGTAGTATCCCCCCCCGGGGCTGGAATGGGAGAAACATTCAGTACTTC
CASSIPPRGWNGRNIQYF
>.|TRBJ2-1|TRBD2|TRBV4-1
TGCGCCAGCAGCCCCGATCGGGGGGGGGCCTACAATGAGCAGTTCTTC
CASSPDRGGAYNEQFF
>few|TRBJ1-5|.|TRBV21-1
TGTGCCAGCAGCAATACTTTGGGAGATGAAGGGACCTGTGCTCGGTTCCACAATCAGCCCCAGCATTTT
CASSNTLGDEGTCARFHNQPQHF
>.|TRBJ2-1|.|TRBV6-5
TGTGCCAGCAGTTATGGCGGACGGAATGAGCAGTTCTTC
CASSYGGRNEQFF
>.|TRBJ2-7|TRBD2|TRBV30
TGTGCCTGGAGGAAATGGCTAGCGGGGGGCATCTACGAGCAGTACTTC
CAWRKWLAGGIYEQYF
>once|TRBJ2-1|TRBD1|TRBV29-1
TGCAGCGTTGAAGGGGGACAGGGTTCCTACAATGAGCAGTTCTTC
CSVEGGQGSYNEQFF
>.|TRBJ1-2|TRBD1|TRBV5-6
TGTGCCAGCAGCTTACAGGGGAACTATGGCTACACCTTC
CASSLQGNYGYTF
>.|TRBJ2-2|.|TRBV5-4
TGTGCCAGCAGCTTGGTGTTGGGGGGAGAGCTGTTTTTT
CASSLVLGGELFF
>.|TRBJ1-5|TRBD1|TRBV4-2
TGTGCCAGCAGCCTACAGGGGGACGATAGCAATCAGCCCCAGCATTTT
CASSLQGDDSNQPQHF
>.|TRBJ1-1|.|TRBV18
TGTGCCAGCTCAGGGGACACTGAAGCTTTCTTT
CASSGDTEAFF
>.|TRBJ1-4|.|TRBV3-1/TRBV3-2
TGTGCCAGCAGCCGCTTGGCAGCTGGAGGTAATGAAAAACTGTTTTTT
CASSRLAAGGNEKLFF
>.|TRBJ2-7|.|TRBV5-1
TGCGCCAGCAGCTCCCGGACCTCTCTCGAGCAGTACTTC
CASSSRTSLEQYF
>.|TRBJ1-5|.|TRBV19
TGTGCCAGTATATCTGGTGGCAATCAGCCCCAGCATTTT
CASISGGNQPQHF
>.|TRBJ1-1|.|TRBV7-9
TGTGCCAGCAGCGAAGGGGGGGACACTGAAGCTTTCTTT
CASSEGGDTEAFF
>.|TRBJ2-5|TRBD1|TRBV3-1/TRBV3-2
TGTGCCAGCAGCCATACACCTTCGGACAGGAAAGAGACCCAGTACTTC
CASSHTPSDRKETQYF
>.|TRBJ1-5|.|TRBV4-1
TGCGCCAGCAGCTCGAGGGTCGGAACCACTTTGGGGGGATTGATCAATCAGCCCCAGCATTTT
CASSSRVGTTLGGLINQPQHF
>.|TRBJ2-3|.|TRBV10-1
TGCGCCAGCAGTGAGTCGATCGGGATCACAGATACGCAGTATTTT
CASSESIGITDTQYF
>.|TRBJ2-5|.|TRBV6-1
TGTGCCAGCAGTGAATCCAGGGGCTCTAGGGCGTTGGAGACCCAGTACTTC
CASSESRGSRALETQYF
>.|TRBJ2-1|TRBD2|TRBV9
TGTGCCAGCAGCGTAGCGGGAGGGGCCGGGGGTAAGCAGTTCTTC
CASSVAGGAGGKQFF
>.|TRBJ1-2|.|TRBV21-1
TGTGCCAGCAGCAAAGGGACAGGGGATGGCTACACCTTC
CASSKGTGDGYTF
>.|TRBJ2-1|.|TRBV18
TGTGCCAGCTCACCCCTCGAACGGGAGATCTACAATGAGCAGTTCTTC
CASSPLEREIYNEQFF
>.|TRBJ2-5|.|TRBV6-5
TGTGCCACCTCCGGGCTGGGAGAGACCCAGTACTTC
CATSGLGETQYF
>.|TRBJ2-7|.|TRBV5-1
TGCGCCAGCAGCTTGGGGCAGACGGGCGAGCAGTACTTC
CASSLGQTGEQYF
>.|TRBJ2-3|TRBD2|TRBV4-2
TGTGCCAGCAGCCAATCTCTAGCGGGAGGGCCGGGCACAGATACGCAGTATTTT
CASSQSLAGGPGTDTQYF
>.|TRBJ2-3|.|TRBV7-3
TGTGCCAGCACCGCGGGCAGGGACGCAGATACGCAGTATTTT
CASTAGRDADTQYF
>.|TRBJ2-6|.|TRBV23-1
TGCGCCAGCAGTCAATCGGGACCCTCCCCGGCCAACGTCCTGACTTTC
CASSQSGPSPANVLTF
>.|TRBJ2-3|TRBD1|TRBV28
TGTGCCAGCAGTCCAGGGACAGTCGATACGCAGTATTTT
CASSPGTVDTQYF
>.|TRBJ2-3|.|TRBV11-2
TGTGCCACGACGACAGCTAGCACAGATACGCAGTATTTT
CATTTASTDTQYF
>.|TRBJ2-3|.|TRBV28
TGTGCCAGCAGTTTATCCCAGGGCACAGATACGCAGTATTTT
CASSLSQGTDTQYF
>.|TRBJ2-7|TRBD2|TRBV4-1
TGCGCCAGCAGCCGAACTAGCGGGAAGTACGAGCAGTACTTC
CASSRTSGKYEQYF
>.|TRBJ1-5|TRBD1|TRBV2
TGTGCCAGCAAGAGGACAGGGGGTCAGCCCCAGCATTTT
CASKRTGGQPQHF
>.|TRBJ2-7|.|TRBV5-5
TGTGCCAGCAGCTTGTCGGGACTTAATCGCTACGAGCAGTACTTC
CASSLSGLNRYEQYF
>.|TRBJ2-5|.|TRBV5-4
TGTGCCAGCAGCAGTCCGGGACCGGAGACCCAGTACTTC
CASSSPGPETQYF
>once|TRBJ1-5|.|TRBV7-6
TGTGCCAGCAGCTTAGGGGGAGGGGGGGAGCCCCAGCATTTT
CASSLGGGGEPQHF
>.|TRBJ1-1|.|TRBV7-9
TGTGCCAGCAGCGAGAGGACAGCTAAAAAGAACACTGAAGCTTTCTTT
CASSERTAKKNTEAFF
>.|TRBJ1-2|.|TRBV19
TGTGCCAGTATTGGGGGGCGCGGCGGTGGCTACACCTTC
CASIGGRGGGYTF
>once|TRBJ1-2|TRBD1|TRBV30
TGTGCCTGGAAGGGGTATAGACAGGGAGCTAACTATGGCTACACCTTC
CAWKGYRQGANYGYTF
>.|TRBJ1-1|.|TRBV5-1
TGCGCCAGCAGCTTGGGAAGTGGGGACACTGAAGCTTTCTTT
CASSLGSGDTEAFF
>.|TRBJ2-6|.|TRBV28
TGTGCCAGCAGTCCCGGGACGTCCTCTGGGGCCAACGTCCTGACTTTC
CASSPGTSSGANVLTF